One sample yielded the 28 T cell receptor beta chains listed below, sequenced in a study of identical twins. TCRdb re-called the 5' RACE reads through MiXCR, storing one row per CDR3 protein. The data contain nearly 650,000 distinct CDR3 sequences, under 8.5% of them singletons. The same specimen was also included in a second study, on yellow fever vaccine responses in identical twins.

Sequenced: PBMCs. The receptors stem from a woman in her late teens or twenties in good health.

The chain employs TRBV3-1 and TRBJ1-2; 9 bases are shared with TRBD1. Per germline, CDR1 LGHDT and CDR2 YNNKEL (reference sequence). V lost 0 bases and J lost 2; bases outside the gene matches: 7. This CDR3 region has 17 residues. The CDR3 is CASSQDISGQGNYGYTF. CDR3 in DNA: TGTGCCAGCAGCCAAGATATAAGCGGACAGGGGAACTATGGCTACACCTTC.

The table lists this clonotype with many counts. The chain recombines TRBV20-1 with TRBJ2-1, with D possibly being TRBD2 (5 bases). The CDR3 is made up of 14 amino acids. Deletions cut 5 bases from V and 4 bases from J, with 15 bases between. The germline V gene encodes CDR1 DFQATT and CDR2 SNEGSKA (reference sequence). CDR3 sequence reads: CSASKPSGYNEQFF. The CDR3 region has the DNA TGCAGTGCTTCAAAACCCTCGGGATACAATGAGCAGTTCTTC.

This clonotype has more than one count but fewer than ten. The chain joins TRBV5-1 to TRBJ2-5; TRBD2 matches at 10 bases. Germline lookup yields CDR1 SGHRS and CDR2 YFSETQ. The CDR3 is 15 amino acids. Trimming cost V 4 bases and J 2 bases; bases outside gene matches: 5. Written as DNA, the CDR3 is TGCGCCAGCAGCACCGGGACTAGCGAACAAGAGACCCAGTACTTC. Residues: CASSTGTSEQETQYF.

In this sample, this clonotype turned up many times. The chain is built from TRBV5-1 and TRBJ2-1, with 9 bases lining up with TRBD2. The germline gives CDR1 SGHRS, CDR2 YFSETQ. The CDR3 covers 16 residues. V shed 2 bases, J shed 3 bases, and the junction held 6 bases outside the gene matches. The CDR3 coding sequence is TGCGCCAGCAGCTTAATGACTAGCGGTGACTACAATGAGCAGTTCTTC. This gives the protein CASSLMTSGDYNEQFF.

The table lists this clonotype with a count of one. Just one base apart from a much larger clone, this may be a read error. The V and J genes are TRBV9 and TRBJ2-5; 7 bases are a match to TRBD2. CDR3 length: 15 residues. Germline CDR1 and CDR2: SGDLS and YYNGEE. Here the CDR3 DNA reads TGTGCCAGCAGCGTAGGAGGCGGGAGCCGTGAGAACCAGTACTTC. This encodes CASSVGGGSRENQYF.

This chain links TRBV7-9 with TRBJ2-6, with unresolved D. Trimming took off 3 bases at V and 0 bases at J, with 6 bases between the two ends. In germline, CDR1 is SEHNR, CDR2 FQNEAQ (reference sequence). The CDR3 contains 15 residues. The CDR3 loop is CASSFSASGANVLTF. In nucleotides, the CDR3 is TGTGCCAGCAGCTTTTCAGCCTCTGGGGCCAACGTCCTGACTTTC.

V usage is TRBV20-1 and J usage is TRBJ2-1; perhaps TRBD2 as D (6 bases). Trimming pared 6 bases from V and 2 bases from J, leaving 14 bases between. There are 14 residues in the CDR3. Germline CDR1 DFQATT, CDR2 SNEGSKA (reference sequence). The chain's CDR3 is CSARQGGPYNEQFF. In DNA, the CDR3 is TGCAGTGCCAGGCAGGGAGGTCCCTACAATGAGCAGTTCTTC.

This rearrangement joins TRBV4-1 to TRBJ1-6, with D hard to call. Germline V gene data show CDR1 as MGHRA and CDR2 as YSYEKL. The length of the CDR3 is 15 residues. V was pared by 0 bases and J by 5 bases, with 8 bases between. The CDR3 loop reads CASSQESKNNSPLHF. The CDR3 nucleotides are TGCGCCAGCAGCCAAGAAAGCAAGAATAATTCACCCCTCCACTTT.

This clonotype was found a few times. This chain uses TRBV10-3 with TRBJ1-5, with D hard to call. Trimming shortened V by 4 bases and J by 3 bases, and 10 bases separated the two germline ends. Germline lookup yields CDR1 ENHRY and CDR2 SYGVKD. The CDR3 is 14 residues long. The CDR3 spells CAISGADNNQPQHF. The CDR3 nucleotides are TGTGCCATCAGTGGCGCAGATAACAATCAGCCCCAGCATTTT.

This clonotype has only a few counts. V usage is TRBV4-1 and J usage is TRBJ2-4, with D hard to call. CDR1 is MGHRA, CDR2 YSYEKL, per germline. Trimming pared 0 bases from V and 6 bases from J, leaving 15 bases between. This CDR3 has 16 amino acids. The CDR3, as DNA: TGCGCCAGCAGCCAAGAAGCCACAGCGAGAGGAAACATTCAGTACTTC. The encoded protein is CASSQEATARGNIQYF.

This clonotype was observed a handful of times. This chain links TRBV20-1 with TRBJ1-5; D gene ambiguous. This CDR3 has 14 amino acids. Germline V lookup: CDR1 DFQATT, CDR2 SNEGSKA (reference sequence). Trimming removed 3 bases at V and 3 bases at J, with 12 bases between. Here the CDR3 DNA reads TGCAGTGCTAGTCTGGGAATCCTCAATCAGCCCCAGCATTTT. Protein sequence: CSASLGILNQPQHF.

This clonotype was seen ten or more times. This rearrangement joins TRBV5-1 to TRBJ2-1; possible D gene TRBD2, 6 bases. The ends were cut back, 5 bases at V and 2 bases at J, with 17 bases in the middle. The CDR3 is 16 amino acids. CDR1 SGHRS and CDR2 YFSETQ come from the germline V gene. DNA of the CDR3: TGCGCCAGCAGTCCGGGATCCAGCGGGCCCTACAATGAGCAGTTCTTC. Translation gives CASSPGSSGPYNEQFF.

The rearrangement uses TRBV5-1 and TRBJ2-1; the match to TRBD2 covers 10 bases. Germline CDR1 reads SGHRS; CDR2 reads YFSETQ. This CDR3 has 15 residues. The V gene end was trimmed by 4 bases and the J gene end by 4 bases; junction bases not matched to a gene: 5. The CDR3 protein is CASSRLAGSYNEQFF. The DNA for the CDR3 is TGCGCCAGCAGCAGACTAGCGGGCTCTTACAATGAGCAGTTCTTC.

In its sample, this clonotype was seen many times. J is TRBJ1-5 and V is TRBV28; no clear D gene. The CDR3 loop spans 13 amino acids. CDR1 and CDR2 (germline): MDHEN, SYDVKM. Trimming pared 6 bases from V and 0 bases from J, leaving 6 bases between. The CDR3 nucleotides read TGTGCCAGCAGGGGGTATAGCAATCAGCCCCAGCATTTT. Protein sequence: CASRGYSNQPQHF.

This chain uses TRBV7-9 with TRBJ2-2; D could derive from TRBD1 or TRBD2 (6 bases each). The CDR3 spans 14 residues. V was cut by 0 bases and J by 11 bases, with 13 bases left in between. Germline V lookup: CDR1 SEHNR, CDR2 FQNEAQ (reference sequence). Here the CDR3 reads CASSLASGAFELFF. The DNA of the CDR3 is TGTGCCAGCAGCTTAGCCTCGGGGGCCTTTGAGCTGTTTTTT.

Ten or more counts support this clonotype. J is TRBJ2-1 and V is TRBV5-1; D gene ambiguous. V gave up 4 bases and J gave up 4 bases, with 12 bases separating them. Germline V gives CDR1 SGHRS, CDR2 YFSETQ. The CDR3 totals 14 residues. The CDR3 loop is CASSPPPTYNEQFF. DNA of the CDR3: TGCGCCAGCAGCCCACCCCCAACATACAATGAGCAGTTCTTC.

The rearrangement links TRBV5-1 to TRBJ2-5; D is undetermined. Germline assignment: CDR1 SGHRS and CDR2 YFSETQ. Trimming stripped 0 bases from V and 4 bases from J, with 10 bases between. This CDR3 region has 14 residues. CDR3 DNA: TGCGCCAGCAGCTTGGTAGGAGAGGCAGAGACCCAGTACTTC. Translated: CASSLVGEAETQYF.

The chain recombines TRBV12-5 with TRBJ1-2; a weak D match, TRBD1 (5 bases). The V and J ends lost 0 bases and 0 bases respectively, with 5 bases between them. Germline CDR1 reads LGHNT; CDR2 reads FRNRAP. This CDR3 has 14 residues. CDR3 nucleotides: TGTGCTAGTGGTTTGGTGACAGCTAACTATGGCTACACCTTC. It yields the protein CASGLVTANYGYTF. The full variable domain, its missing parts supplied by reference TRBV12-5 and TRBJ1-2, is DARVTQTPRHKVTEMGQEVTMRCQPILGHNTVFWYRQTMMQGLELLAYFRNRAPLDDSGMPKDRFSAEMPDATLATLKIQPSEPRDSAVYFCASGLVTANYGYTFGSGTRLTVV.

At least ten counts were recorded for this clonotype. This sequence joins TRBV12-3 or TRBV12-4 and TRBJ2-2; the D is unclear. This CDR3 has 13 amino acids. Trimming pared 6 bases from V and 5 bases from J, leaving 10 bases between. CDR3 amino acids: CASSTYLTGELFF. The CDR3, as DNA: TGTGCCAGCAGCACTTACTTGACCGGGGAGCTGTTTTTT.

This clonotype occurred a few times. The chain couples TRBV20-1 to TRBJ2-1, with 14 bases identical to TRBD2. The CDR3 has 18 residues. Germline lookup yields CDR1 DFQATT and CDR2 SNEGSKA (reference sequence). The trim removed 2 bases at V and 6 bases at J, leaving 12 bases unmatched. The DNA of the CDR3 is TGCAGTGCTAGAACGGGACTAGCGGGAGTAGGGGGATTCAATGAGCAGTTCTTC. The encoded protein is CSARTGLAGVGGFNEQFF.

In regard to this clonotype: One end of the junction is discordant with germline, which a read error may explain. This sequence joins TRBV7-9 and TRBJ2-5; a possible D gene is TRBD1 (6 bases). The V gene's germline CDR1 is SEHNR and CDR2 FQNEAQ (reference sequence). This CDR3 region has 15 residues. CDR3 residues: CSSSYLGHEQETQYF. CDR3 in DNA: TGTTCCAGCAGCTACCTGGGACACGAACAAGAGACCCAGTACTTC.

This clonotype was recorded at least ten times. The gene calls are TRBV7-9 and TRBJ2-1; D unresolved. The CDR3 spans 14 residues. V shed 1 base and J shed 2 bases, with 6 bases lying between them. Germline CDR1 SEHNR, CDR2 FQNEAQ (reference sequence). The CDR3 sequence: CASSLGLPYNEQFF. The CDR3 bases are TGTGCCAGCAGCTTAGGCCTGCCCTACAATGAGCAGTTCTTC.

The V call is TRBV27, the J call TRBJ2-7, with D possibly being TRBD1 or TRBD2 (6 bases each). Trimming stripped 2 bases from V and 5 bases from J, with 10 bases between. The germline V gene encodes CDR1 MNHEY and CDR2 SMNVEV (reference sequence). CDR3 length: 13 residues. In DNA, the CDR3 is TGTGCCAGCAGTTTAAAGGGGGGCGACGAGCAGTACTTC. Translating it yields CASSLKGGDEQYF.

The sample holds a few counts of this clonotype. The J gene is TRBJ1-2, the V gene TRBV12-3 or TRBV12-4; 7 positions agree with TRBD1. V shed 5 bases and J 7 bases; nucleotides not matched to a gene: 10. The CDR3 extends over 14 amino acids. The CDR3 spells CASSQIQGSSGYTF. The CDR3, as DNA: TGTGCCAGCAGTCAGATACAGGGGTCTTCTGGCTACACCTTC.

At least ten counts were recorded for this clonotype. The chain combines TRBV7-8 with TRBJ2-2; 9 bases align to TRBD2. CDR3 size: 16 residues. Germline CDR1 reads SGHVS; CDR2 reads FQNEAQ. V lost 5 bases, J lost 2 bases, and 6 bases stayed unmatched. The CDR3 loop is CASSPSTSGNTGELFF. DNA of the CDR3: TGTGCCAGCAGCCCGTCGACTAGCGGAAACACCGGGGAGCTGTTTTTT.

This clonotype was detected many times. The V gene is TRBV20-1, the J gene TRBJ2-3, with D possibly called TRBD1 or TRBD2 (6 bases each). There are 12 residues in the CDR3. V was trimmed by 6 bases and J by 4 bases, leaving 11 bases between them. Germline V gives CDR1 DFQATT, CDR2 SNEGSKA (reference sequence). CDR3 loop: CSATGGPDTQYF. CDR3 sequence (DNA): TGCAGTGCCACCGGGGGCCCAGATACGCAGTATTTT.

This rearrangement joins TRBV20-1 to TRBJ2-2; TRBD2 might be the D (5 bases). The CDR3 contains 12 residues. V lost 3 bases and J lost 3, with 5 bases in between. The V gene's germline CDR1 is DFQATT and CDR2 SNEGSKA (reference sequence). The CDR3 coding sequence is TGCAGTGCTAGCGGGGACACCGGGGAGCTGTTTTTT. Its translation: CSASGDTGELFF.

The rearrangement uses TRBV24-1 and TRBJ2-1, with 8 nucleotides matching TRBD1. The CDR3 runs 15 residues. Germline V gene sequence: CDR1 KGHDR, CDR2 SFDVKD. V was pared by 3 bases and J by 13 bases, with 13 bases of the junction left unmatched. As DNA, the CDR3 is TGTGCCACCAGTGATCATCGGGACAGGACCCTCGAACAGTTCTTC. Translating it yields CATSDHRDRTLEQFF.